This T cell receptor beta chain was obtained from a study of human T cells and chemical hapten exposure. Study context: Patients received weekly diphenylcyclopropenone doses to the scalp throughout the approximately 25-week study.

Time point meaning: patch test 1, 2 weeks after DPC sensitization. Noted treatment: therapeutic diphenylcyclopropenone sensitization with weekly scalp DPC. Prior to each patch test being applied, blood was drawn. The CDR3 has 16 residues. From germline, CDR1 is SEHNR and CDR2 FQNEAQ (reference sequence). V lost 1 base and J lost 0; bases outside the gene matches: 5. This clonotype was found a few times. TCRdb reprocessed the RACE reads via MiXCR and lists one record per CDR3 protein. The sample records about 360,000 distinct CDR3 sequences, 4.8% being singletons. The chain uses TRBV7-9 and TRBJ2-7; TRBD1 aligns across 8 bases. The sample was whole blood, taken in connection with sensitization to the hapten diphenylcyclopropenone (DPC). This TCR was recovered from a woman in her forties or fifties with alopecia areata. Some clones in this sample may be carry-over from other donors' samples. The CDR3 coding sequence is TGTGCCAGCAGCTTAGATGGGGGGACAGGCTCCTACGAGCAGTACTTC. Protein: CASSLDGGTGSYEQYF.